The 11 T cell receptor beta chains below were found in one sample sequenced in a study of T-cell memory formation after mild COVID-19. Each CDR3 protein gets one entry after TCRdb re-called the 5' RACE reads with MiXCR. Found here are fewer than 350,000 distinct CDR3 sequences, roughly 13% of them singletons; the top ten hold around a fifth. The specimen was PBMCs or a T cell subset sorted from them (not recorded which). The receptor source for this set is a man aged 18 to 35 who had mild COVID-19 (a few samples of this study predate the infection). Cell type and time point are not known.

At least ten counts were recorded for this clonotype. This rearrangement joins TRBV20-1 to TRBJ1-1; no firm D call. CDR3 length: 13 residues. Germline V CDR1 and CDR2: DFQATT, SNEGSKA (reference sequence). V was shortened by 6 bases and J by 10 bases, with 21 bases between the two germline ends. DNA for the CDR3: TGCAGTGCCTCAAAAGGCATTGGGCTCGGAGCTTTCTTT. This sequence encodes CSASKGIGLGAFF.

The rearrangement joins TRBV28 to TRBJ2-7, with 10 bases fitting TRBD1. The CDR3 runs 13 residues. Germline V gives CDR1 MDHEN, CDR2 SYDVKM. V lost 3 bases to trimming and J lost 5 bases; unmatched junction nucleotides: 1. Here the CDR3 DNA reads TGTGCCAGCAGTTTGACAGGGGGCAACGAGCAGTACGTC. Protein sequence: CASSLTGGNEQYV.

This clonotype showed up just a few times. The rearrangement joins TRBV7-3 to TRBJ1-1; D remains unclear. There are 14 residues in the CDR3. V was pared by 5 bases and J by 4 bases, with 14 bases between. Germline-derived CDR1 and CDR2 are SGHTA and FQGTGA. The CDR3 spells CASSPEGYGTEAFF. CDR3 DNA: TGTGCCAGCAGCCCCGAGGGTTACGGCACTGAAGCTTTCTTT.

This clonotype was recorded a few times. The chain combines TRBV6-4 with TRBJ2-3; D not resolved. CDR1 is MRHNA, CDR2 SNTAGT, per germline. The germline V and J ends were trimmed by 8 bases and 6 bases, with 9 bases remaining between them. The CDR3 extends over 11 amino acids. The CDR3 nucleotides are TGTGCCAGCGCCTGCCCGGATACGCAGTATTTT. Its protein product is CASACPDTQYF.

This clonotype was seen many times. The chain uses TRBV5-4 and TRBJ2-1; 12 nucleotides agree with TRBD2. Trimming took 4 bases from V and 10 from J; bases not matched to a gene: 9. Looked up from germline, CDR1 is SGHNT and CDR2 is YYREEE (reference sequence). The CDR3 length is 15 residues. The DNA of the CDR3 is TGTGCCAGCAGCGGGACTAGCGGGCTCACGGGCGAGCAGTTCTTC. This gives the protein CASSGTSGLTGEQFF.

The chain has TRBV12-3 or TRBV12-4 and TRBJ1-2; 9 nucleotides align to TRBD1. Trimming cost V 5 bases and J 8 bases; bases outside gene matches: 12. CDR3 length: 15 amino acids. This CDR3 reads CASSPPAGTGRGYTF. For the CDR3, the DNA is TGTGCCAGCAGTCCTCCAGCGGGGACAGGGAGGGGCTACACCTTC.

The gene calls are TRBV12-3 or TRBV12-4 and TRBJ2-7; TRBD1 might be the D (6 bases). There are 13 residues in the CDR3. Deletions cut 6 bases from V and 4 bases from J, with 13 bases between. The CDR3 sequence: CASSPRGTYEQYF. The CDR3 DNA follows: TGTGCCAGCAGCCCCAGGGGAACGTACGAGCAGTACTTC.

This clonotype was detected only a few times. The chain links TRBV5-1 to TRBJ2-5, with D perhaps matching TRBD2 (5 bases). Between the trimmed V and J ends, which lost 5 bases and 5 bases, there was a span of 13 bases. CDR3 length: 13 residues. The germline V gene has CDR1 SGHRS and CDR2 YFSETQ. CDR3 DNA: TGCGCCAGCAGTTCAATCTCGGGGGAGACCCAGTACTTC. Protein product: CASSSISGETQYF.

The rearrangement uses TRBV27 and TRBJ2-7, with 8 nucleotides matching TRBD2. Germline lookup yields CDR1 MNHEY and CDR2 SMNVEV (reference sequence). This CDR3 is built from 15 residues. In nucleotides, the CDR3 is TGCACCAGCAGTTCGTCCGGGACTAGTCTTTACGAGCAGTACGTC. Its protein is CTSSSSGTSLYEQYV.

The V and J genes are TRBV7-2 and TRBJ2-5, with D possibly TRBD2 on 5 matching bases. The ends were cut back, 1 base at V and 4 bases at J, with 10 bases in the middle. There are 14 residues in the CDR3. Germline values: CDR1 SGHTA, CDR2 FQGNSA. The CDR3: CASSLERNGETQYF. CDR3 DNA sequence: TGTGCCAGCAGCTTAGAGCGGAATGGAGAGACCCAGTACTTC.

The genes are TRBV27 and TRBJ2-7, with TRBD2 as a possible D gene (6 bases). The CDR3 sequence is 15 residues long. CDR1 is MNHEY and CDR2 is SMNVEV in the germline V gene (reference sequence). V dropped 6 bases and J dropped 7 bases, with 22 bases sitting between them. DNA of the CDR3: TGTGCCAGCAGACCCCAGTTCGCGGGACTCGGGGAGCAGTACTTC. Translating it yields CASRPQFAGLGEQYF.